This T cell receptor beta chain was observed in a study of OX40 agonist ivuxolimab in advanced cancers. Study-wide context: Therapy given before enrollment (anti-PD-1, anti-PD-L1 or anti-CTLA-4) was allowed, and under 45% had some.

Autoimmune disease history or systemic immunosuppression led to patient exclusion. Study findings and constraints: More expanded clones were found, on average, in CD8+ than in CD4+ T cells.

With regard to this clone: Its target is not known.

Generated by immunoSEQ multiplex PCR, the TCRdb table keeps only in-frame clones and is missing some. The sample holds tens of thousands of clones, about 91% seen once. The V and J ends lost 8 bases and 6 bases respectively, with 25 bases between them. Germline CDR1 MDHEN, CDR2 SYDVKM. CDR3 length: 16 residues. This sequence was found in an adult with an advanced solid tumor such as melanoma, head and neck, liver or kidney cancer. The material sequenced was CD4+ or CD8+ T cells sorted from blood, taken in a trial of the OX40 agonist ivuxolimab. The V call is TRBV28, the J call TRBJ1-2; D not resolved. The CDR3 loop reads CASRASGVSGKDGYTF. CDR3 in DNA: TGTGCCAGCCGCGCGTCCGGTGTTTCGGGGAAAGATGGCTACACCTTC.